This T cell receptor beta chain was sequenced for a study of T cells in Graves' hyperthyroidism and ophthalmopathy. Study observations and caveats: The majority of expanded thyroid clonotypes above 0.001 also appeared in blood.

It was uncontrolled infection, other autoimmune disease, pregnancy or lactation that excluded patients. PBMCs were derived from about 9.1 ml fresh peripheral blood. RNA transcripts yielded amplified TCR beta CDR3 regions. Researchers ran a first-round RT-PCR on the TCR CDR3 using the HTBI primer set. TCRdb passed the multiplex PCR reads through MiXCR, listing each CDR3 protein once. The table records about 530,000 distinct CDR3 sequences, roughly 17% of them present only once. V lost 5 bases and J lost 4; bases outside the gene matches: 9. CDR1 is MDHEN, CDR2 SYDVKM, per germline. CDR3 length: 16 amino acids. This clonotype was seen ten or more times. The antigen is unknown.

The TCR originated in a woman younger than 35 with Graves' ophthalmopathy. The sample comprised blood. The rearrangement uses TRBV28 and TRBJ1-1, with 11 nucleotides matching TRBD1. The CDR3 reads CASSPRTGGSGTEAFF. The CDR3 DNA sequence: TGTGCCAGCAGTCCGCGGACAGGGGGCAGCGGCACTGAAGCTTTCTTT. The full variable domain, rest sourced from reference TRBV28 and TRBJ1-1, is DVKVTQSSRYLVKRTGEKVFLECVQDMDHENMFWYRQDPGLGLRLIYFSYDVKMKEKGDIPEGYSVSREKKERFSLILESASTNQTSMYLCASSPRTGGSGTEAFFGQGTRLTVV.